The source of this T cell receptor beta chain is a study of cytomegalovirus exposure and HLA in healthy donors. General study points: Some public TCRs appeared in many individuals, while most sequences were rare.

V lost 0 bases and J lost 8; bases outside the gene matches: 7. CDR3 size: 17 residues. Per germline, CDR1 SGHVS and CDR2 FQNEAQ. About this clone: Its specificity is not known.

The donors were part of the approximately 130-subject validation cohort, which stood apart from the approximately 670-subject first cohort. Assay used: immunoSEQ multiplex PCR; TCRdb lists only in-frame clones, some missing. In the table there are around 230,000 clones, roughly 86% of which are singletons. V usage is TRBV7-8 and J usage is TRBJ2-1; 13 bases line up with TRBD2. Sequences were obtained from PBMCs. This sequence originates from a woman younger than 45 in good health and CMV-seropositive. The CDR3 DNA sequence: TGTGCCAGCAGCTTAGCGTTACTAGCGGGAGGGCCCTATGAGCAGTTCTTC. This encodes CASSLALLAGGPYEQFF.